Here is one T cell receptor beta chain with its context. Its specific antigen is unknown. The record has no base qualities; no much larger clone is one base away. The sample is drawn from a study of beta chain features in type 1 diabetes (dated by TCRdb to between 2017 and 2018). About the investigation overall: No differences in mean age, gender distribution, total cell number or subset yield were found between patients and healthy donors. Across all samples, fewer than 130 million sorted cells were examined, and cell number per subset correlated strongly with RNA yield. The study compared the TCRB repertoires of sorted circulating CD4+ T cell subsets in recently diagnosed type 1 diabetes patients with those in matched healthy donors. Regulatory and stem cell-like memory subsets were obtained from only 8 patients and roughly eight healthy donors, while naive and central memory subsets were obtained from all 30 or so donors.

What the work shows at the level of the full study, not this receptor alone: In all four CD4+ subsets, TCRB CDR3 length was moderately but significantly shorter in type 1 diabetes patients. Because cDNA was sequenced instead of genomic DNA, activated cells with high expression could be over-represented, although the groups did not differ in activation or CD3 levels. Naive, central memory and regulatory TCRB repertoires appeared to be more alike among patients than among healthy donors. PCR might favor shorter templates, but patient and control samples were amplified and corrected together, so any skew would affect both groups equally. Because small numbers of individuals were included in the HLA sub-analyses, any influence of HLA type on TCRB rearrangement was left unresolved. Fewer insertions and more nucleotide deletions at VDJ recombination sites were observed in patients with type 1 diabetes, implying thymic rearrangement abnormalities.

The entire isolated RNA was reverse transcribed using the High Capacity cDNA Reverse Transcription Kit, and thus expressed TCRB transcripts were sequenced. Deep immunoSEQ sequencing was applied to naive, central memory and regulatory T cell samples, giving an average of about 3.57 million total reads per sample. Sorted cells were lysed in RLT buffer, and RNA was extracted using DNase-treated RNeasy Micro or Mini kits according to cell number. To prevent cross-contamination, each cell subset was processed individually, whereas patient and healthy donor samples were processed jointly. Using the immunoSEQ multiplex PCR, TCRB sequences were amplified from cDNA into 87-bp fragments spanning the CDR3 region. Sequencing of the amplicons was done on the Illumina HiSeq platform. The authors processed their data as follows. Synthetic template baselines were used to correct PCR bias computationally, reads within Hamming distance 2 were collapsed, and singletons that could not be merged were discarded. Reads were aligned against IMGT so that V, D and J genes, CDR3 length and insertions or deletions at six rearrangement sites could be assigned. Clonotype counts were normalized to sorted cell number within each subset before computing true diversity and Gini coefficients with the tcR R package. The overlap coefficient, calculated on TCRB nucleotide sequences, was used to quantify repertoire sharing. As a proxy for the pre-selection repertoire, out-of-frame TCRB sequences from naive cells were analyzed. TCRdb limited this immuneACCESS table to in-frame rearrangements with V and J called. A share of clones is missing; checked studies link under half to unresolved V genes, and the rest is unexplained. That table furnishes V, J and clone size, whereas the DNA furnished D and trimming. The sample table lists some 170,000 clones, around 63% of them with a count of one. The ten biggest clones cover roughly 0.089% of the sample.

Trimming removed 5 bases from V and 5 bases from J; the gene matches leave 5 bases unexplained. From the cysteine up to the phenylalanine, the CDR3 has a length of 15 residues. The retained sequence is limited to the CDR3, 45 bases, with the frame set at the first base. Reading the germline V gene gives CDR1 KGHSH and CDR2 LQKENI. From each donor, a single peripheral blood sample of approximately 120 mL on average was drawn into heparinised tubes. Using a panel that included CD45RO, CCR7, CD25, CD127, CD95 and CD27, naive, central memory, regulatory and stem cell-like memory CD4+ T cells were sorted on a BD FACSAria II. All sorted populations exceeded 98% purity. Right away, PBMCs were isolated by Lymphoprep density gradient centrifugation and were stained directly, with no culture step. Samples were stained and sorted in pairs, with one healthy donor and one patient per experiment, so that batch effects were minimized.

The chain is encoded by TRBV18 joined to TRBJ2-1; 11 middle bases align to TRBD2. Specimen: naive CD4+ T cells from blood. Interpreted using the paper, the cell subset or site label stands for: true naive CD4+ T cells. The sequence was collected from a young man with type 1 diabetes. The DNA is TGTGCCAGCTCATCCGGGACTAGCGGTAACAATGAGCAGTTCTTC. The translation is CASSSGTSGNNEQFF.